Listed here is a single T cell receptor (beta chain). This record comes from a study of blood T cell repertoires in COVID-19. The CDR3 spans 14 residues. Residents of under 25 US areas, aged roughly 18 to 89 years, made up the participants. TCRdb's table, derived via immunoSEQ multiplex PCR, lists solely in-frame clones and lacks some. The table has about 480,000 clones, 88% seen once. Sequenced sample: PBMCs or T cells enriched from blood (not recorded which). The rearrangement links TRBV21-1 to TRBJ1-1. TRBV21-1 has pseudogene status. The receptor comes from a woman aged 40 to 55 who had recovered from COVID-19. This CDR3 is CASSKYSGDTEAFF. The CDR3 DNA reads as TGTGCCAGCAGCAAATACTCGGGGGACACTGAAGCTTTCTTT.